This T cell receptor (beta chain) was identified during a study of CD8 T cells in ankylosing spondylitis. Study-wide results and caveats: In ankylosing spondylitis patients, matched synovial fluid reportedly showed significant enrichment of disease-linked clones. Relatively scarce in peripheral blood, disease-linked clones were CD8+.

As for this clonotype: As yet, its antigen is unknown.

Quantitative barcoded 5'-RACE was used to prepare TCR beta libraries. TCRdb used MiXCR to reprocess the 5' RACE reads, holding one entry per CDR3 protein. This table has about 190,000 distinct CDR3 sequences, under 15% appearing once. This clonotype was obtained from a female donor with ankylosing spondylitis or in good health (not recorded which). The sequenced sample was blood, either unsorted or a sorted T cell fraction (not recorded which).

The CDR3 region has the DNA TGTGCCTGGTGGCGGTACGAGCAGTACTTC. Protein product: CAWWRYEQYF. V gene TRBV30 combines with J gene TRBJ2-7; no definite D call. Trimming removed 5 bases from V and 4 bases from J, with 6 bases in between. This CDR3 region has 10 residues. From germline, CDR1 is GTSNPN and CDR2 SVGIG (reference sequence).